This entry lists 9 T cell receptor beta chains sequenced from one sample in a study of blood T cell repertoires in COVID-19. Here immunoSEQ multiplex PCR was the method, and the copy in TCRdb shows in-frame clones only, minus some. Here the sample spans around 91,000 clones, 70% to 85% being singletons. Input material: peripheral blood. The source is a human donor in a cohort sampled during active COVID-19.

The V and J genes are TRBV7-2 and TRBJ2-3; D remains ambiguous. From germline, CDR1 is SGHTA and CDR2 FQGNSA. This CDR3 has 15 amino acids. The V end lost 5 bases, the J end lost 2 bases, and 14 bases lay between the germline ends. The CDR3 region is CASSPSARSTDTQYF. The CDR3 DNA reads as TGTGCCAGCAGCCCCTCCGCGCGTTCCACAGATACGCAGTATTTT.

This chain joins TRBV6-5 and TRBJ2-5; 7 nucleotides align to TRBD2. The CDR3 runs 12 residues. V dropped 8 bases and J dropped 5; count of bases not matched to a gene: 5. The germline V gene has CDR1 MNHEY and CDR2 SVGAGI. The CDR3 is CASGGGWETQYF. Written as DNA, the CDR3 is TGTGCCAGCGGGGGGGGTTGGGAGACCCAGTACTTC.

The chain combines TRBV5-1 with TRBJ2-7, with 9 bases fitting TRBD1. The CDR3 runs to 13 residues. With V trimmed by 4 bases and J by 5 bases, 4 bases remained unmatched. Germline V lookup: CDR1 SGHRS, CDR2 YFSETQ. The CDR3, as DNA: TGCGCCAGCAGCCACCGGACAGGGGACGAGCAGTACTTC. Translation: CASSHRTGDEQYF.

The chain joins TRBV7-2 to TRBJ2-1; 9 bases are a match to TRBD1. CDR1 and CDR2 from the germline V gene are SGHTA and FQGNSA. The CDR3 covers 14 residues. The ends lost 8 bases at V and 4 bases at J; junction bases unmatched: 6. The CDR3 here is CASLGQGSYNEQFF. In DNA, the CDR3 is TGTGCCAGCCTGGGACAGGGCTCGTACAATGAGCAGTTCTTC.

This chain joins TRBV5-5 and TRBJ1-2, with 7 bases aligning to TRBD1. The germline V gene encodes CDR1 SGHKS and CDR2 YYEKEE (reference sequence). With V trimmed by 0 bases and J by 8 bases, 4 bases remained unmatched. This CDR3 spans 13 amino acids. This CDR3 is CASSLGTGTGYTF. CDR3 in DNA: TGTGCCAGCAGCTTGGGGACAGGAACGGGCTACACCTTC.

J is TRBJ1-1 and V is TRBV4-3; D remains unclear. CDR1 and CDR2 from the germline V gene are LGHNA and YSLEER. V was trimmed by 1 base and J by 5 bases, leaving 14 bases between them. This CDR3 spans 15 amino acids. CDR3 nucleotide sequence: TGCGCCAGCAGCCAAGTTTGGAGACCTGGTACTGAAGCTTTCTTT. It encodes CASSQVWRPGTEAFF.

For the CDR3, the DNA is TGTGCCAGCAGCGTACTCAGTACAGATACGCAGTATTTT. Encoded protein: CASSVLSTDTQYF. The gene calls are TRBV9 and TRBJ2-3; D is uncertain. Trimming removed 1 base from V and 3 bases from J, with 6 bases in between. This CDR3 is built from 13 residues. Germline loops: CDR1 SGDLS, CDR2 YYNGEE.

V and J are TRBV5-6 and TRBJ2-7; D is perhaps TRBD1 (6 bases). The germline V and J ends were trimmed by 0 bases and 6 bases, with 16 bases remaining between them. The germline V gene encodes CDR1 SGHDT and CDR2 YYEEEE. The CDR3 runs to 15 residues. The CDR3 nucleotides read TGTGCCAGCAGCTTGGTTCCAGGGGCAGGGCGCGAGCAGTACTTC. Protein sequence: CASSLVPGAGREQYF.

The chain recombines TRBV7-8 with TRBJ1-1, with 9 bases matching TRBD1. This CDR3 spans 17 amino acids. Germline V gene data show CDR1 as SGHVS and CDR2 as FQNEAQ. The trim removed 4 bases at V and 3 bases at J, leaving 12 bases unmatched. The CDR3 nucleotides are TGTGCCAGCAGCTGGACAACAGGGGGCCGCCGAGACACTGAAGCTTTCTTT. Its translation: CASSWTTGGRRDTEAFF.